This T cell receptor (beta chain) is from a study of cytomegalovirus exposure and HLA in healthy donors. Study-wide points: Across donors, most TCRs were seen rarely, yet some public ones were widespread. TCR beta sequences numbering 15,000 to 20,000 were associated with HLA alleles at 0.05 false discovery rate in a later analysis.

The PCR made use of 60 Vbeta and 13 Jbeta primers. Clones were sequenced by immunoSEQ multiplex PCR, and TCRdb holds only the in-frame ones, with some missing. The table lists about 160,000 clones, approximately 80% of them singletons. In the case of this clone: Its specificity is not known.

This CDR3 spans 13 amino acids. Germline lookup yields CDR1 SGHTA and CDR2 FQGTGA. Trimming took 6 bases from V and 2 from J, leaving 10 bases between them. The clonotype was recovered from a woman aged 25 to 39 in good health and CMV-seropositive. The sample was PBMCs. This chain uses TRBV7-3 with TRBJ1-1; TRBD1 might be the D (5 bases). This CDR3 reads CASREGPNTEAFF. The CDR3 region has the DNA TGTGCCAGCAGGGAGGGGCCCAACACTGAAGCTTTCTTT. The full variable domain, rest sourced from reference TRBV7-3 and TRBJ1-1, is GAGVSQTPSNKVTEKGKYVELRCDPISGHTALYWYRQSLGQGPEFLIYFQGTGAADDSGLPNDRFFAVRPEGSVSTLKIQRTERGDSAVYLCASREGPNTEAFFGQGTRLTVV.